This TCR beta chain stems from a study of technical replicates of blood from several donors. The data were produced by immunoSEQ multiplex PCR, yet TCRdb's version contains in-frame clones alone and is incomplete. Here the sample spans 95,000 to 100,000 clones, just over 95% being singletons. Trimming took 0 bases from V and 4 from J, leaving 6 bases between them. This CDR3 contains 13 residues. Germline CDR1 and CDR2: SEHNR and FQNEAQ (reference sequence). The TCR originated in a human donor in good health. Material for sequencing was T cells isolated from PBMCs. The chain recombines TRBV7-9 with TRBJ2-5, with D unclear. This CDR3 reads CASSLAISETQYF. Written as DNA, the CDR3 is TGTGCCAGCAGCTTAGCTATTTCAGAGACCCAGTACTTC.